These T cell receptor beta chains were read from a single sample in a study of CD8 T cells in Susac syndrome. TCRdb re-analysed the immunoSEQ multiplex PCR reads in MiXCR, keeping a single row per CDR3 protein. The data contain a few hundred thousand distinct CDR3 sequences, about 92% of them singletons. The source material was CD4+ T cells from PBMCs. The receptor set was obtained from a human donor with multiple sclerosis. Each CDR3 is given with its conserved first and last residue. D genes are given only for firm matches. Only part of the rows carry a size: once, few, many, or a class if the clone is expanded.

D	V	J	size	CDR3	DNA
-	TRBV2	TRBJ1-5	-	CASSGRGAGNQPQHF	TGTGCCAGCAGTGGCCGAGGGGCGGGCAATCAGCCCCAGCATTTT
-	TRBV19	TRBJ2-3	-	CAVKRESTDTQYF	TGTGCCGTGAAGAGGGAGAGCACAGATACGCAGTATTTT
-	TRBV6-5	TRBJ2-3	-	CASSYSGYWSTDTQYF	TGTGCCAGCAGTTACTCTGGGTATTGGAGCACAGATACGCAGTATTTT
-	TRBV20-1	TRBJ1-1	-	CSQRRGVTEAFF	TGCAGCCAAAGGCGGGGGGTCACTGAAGCTTTCTTT
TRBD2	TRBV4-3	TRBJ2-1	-	CASSHAGTSGRHGQFF	TGCGCCAGCAGCCACGCCGGGACTAGCGGGAGACATGGGCAGTTCTTC
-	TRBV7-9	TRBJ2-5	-	CASSLGDIQETQYF	TGTGCCAGCAGCTTGGGGGATATACAAGAGACCCAGTACTTC
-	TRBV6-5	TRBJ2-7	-	CASSFGVSNEQYF	TGTGCCAGCAGTTTCGGGGTTTCCAACGAGCAGTACTTC
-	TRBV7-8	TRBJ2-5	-	CASSLEGLGTQYF	TGTGCCAGCAGCTTAGAAGGCTTGGGGACCCAGTACTTC
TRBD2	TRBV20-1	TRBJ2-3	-	CSAEGTSGSTDTQYF	TGCAGTGCTGAGGGGACTAGCGGGAGCACAGATACGCAGTATTTT
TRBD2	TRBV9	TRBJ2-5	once	CASSEGLAEKETQYF	TGTGCCAGCAGCGAGGGACTAGCGGAAAAAGAGACCCAGTACTTC
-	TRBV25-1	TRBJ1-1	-	CASSQAGQRWMNTEAFF	TGTGCCAGCAGTCAGGCCGGACAGCGATGGATGAACACTGAAGCTTTCTTT
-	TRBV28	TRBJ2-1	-	CASRPGGLSNNEQFF	TGTGCCAGCCGGCCAGGCGGACTATCGAACAATGAGCAGTTCTTC
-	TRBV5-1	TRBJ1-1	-	CASSVGVRAGGTEAFF	TGCGCCAGCAGCGTGGGCGTAAGGGCTGGGGGCACTGAAGCTTTCTTT
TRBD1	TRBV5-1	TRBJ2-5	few	CASSRTGGQETQYF	TGCGCCAGCAGTCGAACAGGGGGACAAGAGACCCAGTACTTC
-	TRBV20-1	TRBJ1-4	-	CSARERGLGYYLANEKLFF	TGCAGTGCTAGAGAGAGGGGATTGGGATACTATTTGGCTAATGAAAAACTGTTTTTT
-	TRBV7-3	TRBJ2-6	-	CASSGRDIPLSSGANVLTF	TGTGCCAGCAGTGGGCGGGACATCCCTTTAAGCTCTGGGGCCAACGTCCTGACTTTC
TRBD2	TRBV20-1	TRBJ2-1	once	CSAPRRENNEQFF	TGCAGTGCCCCTCGGCGGGAGAACAATGAGCAGTTCTTC
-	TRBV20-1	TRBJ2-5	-	CSATHGETQYF	TGCAGTGCTACTCACGGGGAGACCCAGTACTTC
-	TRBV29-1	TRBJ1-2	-	CSVEDPVGSYGYTF	TGCAGCGTTGAAGACCCGGTGGGTAGCTATGGCTACACCTTC
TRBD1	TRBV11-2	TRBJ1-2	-	CASSSRGTGGVIGGYTF	TGTGCCAGCAGCTCGAGGGGGACAGGGGGTGTTATTGGGGGCTACACCTTC
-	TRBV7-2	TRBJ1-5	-	CASSPGGRNQPQHF	TGTGCCAGCAGCCCAGGCGGGCGCAATCAGCCCCAGCATTTT
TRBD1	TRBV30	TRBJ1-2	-	CAWSRQGDGYTF	TGTGCCTGGAGTCGACAGGGAGATGGCTACACCTTC
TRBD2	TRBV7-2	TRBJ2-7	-	CASSSGLAGVYEQYF	TGTGCCAGCAGCTCTGGACTAGCGGGGGTCTACGAGCAGTACTTC
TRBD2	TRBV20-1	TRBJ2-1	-	CSARDEFSGRGYEQFF	TGCAGTGCTAGGGATGAATTTAGCGGGAGAGGCTATGAGCAGTTCTTC
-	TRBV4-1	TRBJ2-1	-	CASSRSQVVNNEQFF	TGCGCCAGCAGCCGCTCGCAGGTGGTGAACAATGAGCAGTTCTTC
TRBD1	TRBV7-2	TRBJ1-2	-	CASSTLGQGGYGYTF	TGTGCCAGCAGCACCCTGGGACAGGGGGGCTATGGCTACACCTTC
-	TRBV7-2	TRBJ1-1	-	CASSLSAVRGTEAFF	TGTGCCAGCAGCTTATCGGCGGTACGGGGAACTGAAGCTTTCTTT
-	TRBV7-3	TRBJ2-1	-	CASNPGPFDNEQFF	TGTGCCAGCAACCCGGGACCATTTGACAATGAGCAGTTCTTC
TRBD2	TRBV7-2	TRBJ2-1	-	CASRLRTSGGHNEQFF	TGTGCCAGCAGACTCCGGACTAGCGGGGGACACAATGAGCAGTTCTTC
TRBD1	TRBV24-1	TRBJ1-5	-	CATSDARQGGNQPQHF	TGTGCCACCAGTGACGCGAGACAGGGAGGGAATCAGCCCCAGCATTTT